The next 9 T cell receptor beta chains were all read from a single sample in a study of T cells in localized non-small cell lung cancer (dated by TCRdb to the early 2020s). The method behind the library was the immunoSEQ multiplex PCR assay. The clones in this table, taken by TCRdb from immuneACCESS, are in-frame only. Not every clone is retained; where verified, under half of the shortfall comes from an unresolved V gene, and the cause of the rest is unknown. Here the sample has around 64,000 clones; about four fifths occur a single time. The top ten clones comprise around 4.7% of the sample. The sequenced sample was PBMCs, obtained before any cancer treatment. These TCRs come from a man aged 40 to 75 with stage II lung adenocarcinoma.

The genes are TRBV6-5 and TRBJ2-5; the D gene is possibly TRBD1 (5 bases). The germline V gene encodes CDR1 MNHEY and CDR2 SVGAGI. This CDR3 comprises 16 residues. Trimming took 4 bases from V and 1 from J, leaving 16 bases between them. The chain's CDR3 is CASSFTLSQGQETQYF. As DNA, the CDR3 is TGTGCCAGCAGTTTCACGTTAAGTCAGGGCCAAGAGACCCAGTACTTC.

V usage is TRBV5-3 and J usage is TRBJ2-7; TRBD2 matches 13 bases. TRBV5-3 qualifies as an ORF whose function is uncertain. This CDR3 region has 19 residues. V shed 2 bases, J shed 4 bases, and the junction held 15 bases outside the gene matches. The CDR3 DNA reads TGTGCCAGAAGCTTACCCACCACCATCGGACTAGCGGGAGAGTACGAGCAGTACTTC. It specifies CARSLPTTIGLAGEYEQYF.

V gene TRBV19 combines with J gene TRBJ2-5, with TRBD2 matching 9 bases. This CDR3 has 16 amino acids. Per the germline V gene, CDR1 is LNHDA and CDR2 is SQIVND (reference sequence). With 3 bases clipped from V and 2 bases from J, the junction kept 7 bases outside the gene matches. The CDR3 protein is CASSISPSGVQETQYF. In DNA form, the CDR3 reads TGTGCCAGTAGTATCAGTCCTAGCGGGGTTCAAGAGACCCAGTACTTC.

The chain combines TRBV15 with TRBJ2-5; D is perhaps TRBD1 (5 bases). Germline-derived CDR1 and CDR2 are LNHNV and YYDKDF (reference sequence). The CDR3 is 13 residues long. V lost 5 bases and J 4 bases, leaving 11 bases between the germline ends. The CDR3 DNA reads as TGTGCCACCAGCCCAGGGTGGCGAGAGACCCAGTACTTC. This gives the protein CATSPGWRETQYF.

The gene calls are TRBV5-1 and TRBJ2-2; unclear D gene. Germline CDR1 and CDR2: SGHRS and YFSETQ. This CDR3 contains 14 residues. Trimming cost V 4 bases and J 4 bases, with 11 bases left between them. Here the CDR3 DNA reads TGCGCCAGCAGCGAGCAGACTCGCACCGGGGAGCTGTTTTTT. This sequence encodes CASSEQTRTGELFF.

The chain uses TRBV5-4 and TRBJ1-1, with TRBD1 matching 10 bases. Trimming removed 3 bases from V and 5 bases from J; junction bases left unmatched: 4. CDR1 and CDR2 (germline): SGHNT, YYREEE (reference sequence). The CDR3 extends over 14 amino acids. The CDR3 DNA follows: TGTGCCAGCAGCTGGGACAGGGGTGGGACTGAAGCTTTCTTT. Protein sequence: CASSWDRGGTEAFF.

In this sample, this clone turned up a few times. This chain links TRBV19 with TRBJ1-1, with D perhaps TRBD1 (6 bases). Germline V gene sequence: CDR1 LNHDA, CDR2 SQIVND (reference sequence). The CDR3 totals 14 residues. Trimming removed 5 bases from V and 1 base from J, with 11 bases in between. The CDR3 is CASSPRDKNTEAFF. The CDR3 bases are TGTGCCAGTAGTCCCCGGGACAAGAACACTGAAGCTTTCTTT.

The chain uses TRBV29-1 and TRBJ2-1; no definite D call. CDR1 SQVTM and CDR2 ANQGSEA come from the germline V gene. Trimming removed 0 bases at V and 9 bases at J, with 9 bases between. CDR3 size: 12 residues. This chain's CDR3 is CSVEDIGSEQFF. The CDR3, as DNA: TGCAGCGTTGAAGATATCGGTAGTGAGCAGTTCTTC.

The chain couples TRBV14 to TRBJ2-5; tentatively, D is TRBD1 (8 bases). V dropped 2 bases and J dropped 5 bases, with 12 bases sitting between them. Germline V lookup: CDR1 SGHDN, CDR2 FVKESK. This CDR3 has 14 residues. The chain's CDR3 is CASSQQQGGETQYF. DNA for the CDR3: TGTGCCAGCAGCCAACAACAGGGGGGGGAGACCCAGTACTTC.